This T cell receptor (beta chain) is from a study of cytomegalovirus exposure and HLA in healthy donors. Whole-study findings and limits: Specificity for CMV antigens was confirmed in vitro for a few of the CMV-associated chains. 87-base-pair reads could not separate some V segments, including TRBV6-2 and TRBV6-3.

Concerning this clone itself: Its specificity is unknown.

CDR3 size: 15 residues. Germline-derived CDR1 and CDR2 are SQVTM and ANQGSEA. V lost 4 bases and J 1 base, leaving 16 bases between the germline ends. PCR primers comprised 60 Vbeta and 13 Jbeta primers. Assay: immunoSEQ multiplex PCR; the TCRdb copy retains only in-frame clones and omits some. The repertoire holds about 260,000 clones, with 84% as singletons. Each donor was healthy, and each was a bone marrow donor. These donors counted as nominally healthy when sampled, but unrecorded immune exposures were likely. Sequenced: PBMCs. The rearrangement joins TRBV29-1 to TRBJ1-2, with D possibly being TRBD1 (5 bases). The receptor was isolated from a woman in her thirties or forties in good health and CMV-seropositive. As DNA, the CDR3 is TGCAGCGTTGCGGTTGGTCAGGGCCTTAACTATGGCTACACCTTC. This gives the protein CSVAVGQGLNYGYTF.